Given below is one T cell receptor beta chain in context. Its matching antigen is unknown. TCRdb fed the 5' RACE reads into MiXCR, producing one record per CDR3 protein. The repertoire holds 450,000 to 600,000 distinct CDR3 sequences, with roughly 17% as singletons. The entry originates in a study of T cells after yellow fever vaccination. The study, taken as a whole, reports: The bulk population could contribute abundant contaminating clonotypes to FACS-sorted repertoires.

Germline assignment: CDR1 DFQATT and CDR2 SNEGSKA (reference sequence). The J segment lost 4 bases and the V segment lost 5 bases, leaving 5 bases of the junction unmatched. This CDR3 is built from 14 residues. This specimen consisted of PBMCs, obtained around 5 days after the first yellow fever vaccination. J is TRBJ2-3 and V is TRBV20-1; 11 positions agree with TRBD2. This clonotype originated in a man younger than 35 who received the YFV17D yellow fever vaccine. In DNA form, the CDR3 reads TGCAGTGCTTACACTAGCGGGAGATCAGATACGCAGTATTTT. The encoded protein is CSAYTSGRSDTQYF.